This T cell receptor (beta chain) derives from a study of spatial heterogeneity in lung cancer. Whole-study findings and limits: Ubiquitous expanded tumor TCRs were seen in blood more at resection than at follow-up.

Time point defined: sample taken at primary tumor resection. Whole RNA from tumor, nontumor lung or frozen PBMC was sequenced unsorted. Germline CDR1 and CDR2: MNHEY and SMNVEV (reference sequence). The CDR3 runs 14 residues. V was pared by 3 bases and J by 3 bases, with 1 base of the junction left unmatched. Points on this clonotype: Its specificity is not known.

TCRdb analysed the 5' RACE reads with MiXCR anew, one entry per CDR3 protein. The sample contains just under 95,000 distinct CDR3 sequences, around 12% of which appear only once. The rearrangement links TRBV27 to TRBJ2-7; 11 nucleotides agree with TRBD1. Sequenced here: PBMCs, sampled at surgery. This TCR came from a male donor with early-stage non-small cell lung cancer. CDR3 DNA sequence: TGTGCCAGCAGTTTGGGACAGGGGGGCTACGAGCAGTACTTC. This gives the protein CASSLGQGGYEQYF.